The T cell receptor (beta chain) described here comes from a study of OX40 agonist ivuxolimab in advanced cancers. Study at large: Hepatocellular carcinoma, melanoma, renal cell or head and neck cancer occurred in dose-escalation patients.

Note on this clone: What it binds is unknown.

This CDR3 is built from 16 residues. J lost 7 bases, V lost 5 bases, and 11 bases had no gene match. CDR1 is SGHNT, CDR2 YENEEA, per germline. Assay: immunoSEQ multiplex PCR; the TCRdb copy retains only in-frame clones and omits some. The table includes 50,000 or so clones, 80% to 90% detected once. Anyone with autoimmune disease history or systemic immunosuppression was excluded. Points from the study as a whole: On average, a greater number of expanded clones characterised CD8+ T cells relative to CD4+.

V and J are TRBV11-3 and TRBJ1-4; TRBD1 agrees at 9 bases. This material consisted of CD4+ or CD8+ T cells sorted from blood, taken in a trial of the OX40 agonist ivuxolimab. The TCR was taken from an adult with an advanced solid tumor such as melanoma, head and neck, liver or kidney cancer. This CDR3 is CASSPPGLTGGEKLFF. CDR3 sequence (DNA): TGTGCCAGCAGCCCCCCAGGGTTGACAGGGGGTGAAAAACTGTTTTTT. Full variable domain (outside the CDR3, taken from reference TRBV11-3 and TRBJ1-4): EAGVVQSPRYKIIEKKQPVAFWCNPISGHNTLYWYLQNLGQGPELLIRYENEEAVDDSQLPKDRFSAERLKGVDSTLKIQPAELGDSAVYLCASSPPGLTGGEKLFFGSGTQLSVL.